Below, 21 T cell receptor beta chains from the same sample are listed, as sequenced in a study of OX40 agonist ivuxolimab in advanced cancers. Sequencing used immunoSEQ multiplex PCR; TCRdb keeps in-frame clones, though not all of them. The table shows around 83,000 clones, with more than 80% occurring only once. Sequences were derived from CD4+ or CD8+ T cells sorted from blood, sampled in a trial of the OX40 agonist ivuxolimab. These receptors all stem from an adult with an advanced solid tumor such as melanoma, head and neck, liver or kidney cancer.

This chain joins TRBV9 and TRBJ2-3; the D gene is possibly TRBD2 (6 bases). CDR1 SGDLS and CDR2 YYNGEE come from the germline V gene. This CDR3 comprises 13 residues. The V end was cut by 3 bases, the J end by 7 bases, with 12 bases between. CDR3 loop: CASSAGVGNTQYF. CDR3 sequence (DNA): TGTGCCAGCAGCGCGGGAGTAGGAAATACGCAGTATTTT.

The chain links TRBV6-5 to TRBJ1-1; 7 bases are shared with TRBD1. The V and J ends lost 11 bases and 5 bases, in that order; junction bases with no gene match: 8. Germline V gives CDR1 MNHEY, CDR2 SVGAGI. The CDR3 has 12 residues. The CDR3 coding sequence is TGTGCCGTGCAGGGGGTGGGGACTGAAGCTTTCTTT. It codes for CAVQGVGTEAFF.

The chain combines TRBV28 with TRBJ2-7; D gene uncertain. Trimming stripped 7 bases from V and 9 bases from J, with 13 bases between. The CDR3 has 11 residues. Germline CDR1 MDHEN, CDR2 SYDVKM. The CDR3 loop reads CASTDGPAQYF. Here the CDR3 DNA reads TGTGCCAGCACGGACGGGCCGGCGCAGTACTTC.

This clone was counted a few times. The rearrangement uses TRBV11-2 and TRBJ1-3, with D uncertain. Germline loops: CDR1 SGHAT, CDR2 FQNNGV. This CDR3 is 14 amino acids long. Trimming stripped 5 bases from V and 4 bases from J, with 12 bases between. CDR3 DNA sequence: TGTGCCAGCAGCCCCAATCCCGCCGGAAACACCATATATTTT. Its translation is CASSPNPAGNTIYF.

The CDR3 DNA reads TGTGCCGTCAGGGGGATGGACAAAAACATTCAGTACTTC. This sequence encodes CAVRGMDKNIQYF. The rearrangement uses TRBV15 and TRBJ2-4; 7 bases line up with TRBD1. Germline loops: CDR1 LNHNV, CDR2 YYDKDF (reference sequence). Losses at the gene ends were 11 bases for V and 3 bases for J; bases not matched to a gene: 7. This CDR3 has 13 amino acids.

CDR3 sequence reads: CASSLNGENEKLFF. CDR3 DNA: TGCGCCAGCAGCTTGAACGGGGAAAATGAAAAACTGTTTTTT. J is TRBJ1-4 and V is TRBV5-1, with D unresolved. This CDR3 contains 14 residues. Trimming took off 1 base at V and 5 bases at J, with 9 bases between the two ends. Germline V CDR1 and CDR2: SGHRS, YFSETQ.

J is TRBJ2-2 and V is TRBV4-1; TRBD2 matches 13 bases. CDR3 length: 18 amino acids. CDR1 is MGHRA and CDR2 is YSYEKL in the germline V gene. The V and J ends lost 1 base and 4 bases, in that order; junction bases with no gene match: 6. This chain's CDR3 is CASSQGGLAGVGTGELFF. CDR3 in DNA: TGCGCCAGCAGCCAAGGAGGACTAGCGGGAGTGGGCACCGGGGAGCTGTTTTTT.

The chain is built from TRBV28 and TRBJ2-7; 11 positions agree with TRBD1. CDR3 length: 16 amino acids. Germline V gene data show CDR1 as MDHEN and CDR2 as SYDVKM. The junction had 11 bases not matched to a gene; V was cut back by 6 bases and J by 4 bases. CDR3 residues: CASRRAGTGGAYEQYF. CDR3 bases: TGTGCCAGCAGACGAGCCGGGACAGGGGGAGCGTACGAGCAGTACTTC.

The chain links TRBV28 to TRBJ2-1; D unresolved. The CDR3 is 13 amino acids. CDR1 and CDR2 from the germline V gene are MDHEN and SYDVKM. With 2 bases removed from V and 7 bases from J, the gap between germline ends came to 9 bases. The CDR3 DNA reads TGTGCCAGCAGTTTAGGGCCCAGGAATGAGCAGTTCTTC. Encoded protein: CASSLGPRNEQFF.

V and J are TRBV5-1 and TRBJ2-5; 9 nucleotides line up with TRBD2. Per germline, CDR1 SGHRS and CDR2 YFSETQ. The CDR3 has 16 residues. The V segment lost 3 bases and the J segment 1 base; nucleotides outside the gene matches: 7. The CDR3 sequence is CASSSGLARLQETQYF. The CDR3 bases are TGCGCCAGCAGCTCCGGACTAGCGCGACTCCAAGAGACCCAGTACTTC.

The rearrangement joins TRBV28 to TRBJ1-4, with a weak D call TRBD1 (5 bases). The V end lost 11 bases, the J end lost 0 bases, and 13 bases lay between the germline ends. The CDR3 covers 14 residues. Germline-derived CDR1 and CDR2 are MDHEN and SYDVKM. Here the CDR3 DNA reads TGTGCCTCAAGGAGGGGCCCAACTAATGAAAAACTGTTTTTT. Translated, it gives CASRRGPTNEKLFF.

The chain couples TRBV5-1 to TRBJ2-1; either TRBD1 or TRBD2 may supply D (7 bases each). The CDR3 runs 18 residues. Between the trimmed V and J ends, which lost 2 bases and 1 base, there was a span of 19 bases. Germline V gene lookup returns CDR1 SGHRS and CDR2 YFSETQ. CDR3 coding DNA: TGCGCCAGCAGCTTTTCGACTAGCCCAGGGGGTTCCTACAATGAGCAGTTCTTC. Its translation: CASSFSTSPGGSYNEQFF.

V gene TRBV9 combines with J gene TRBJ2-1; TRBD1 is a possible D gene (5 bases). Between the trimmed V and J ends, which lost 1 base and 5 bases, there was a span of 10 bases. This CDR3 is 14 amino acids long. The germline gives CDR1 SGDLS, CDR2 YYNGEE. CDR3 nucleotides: TGTGCCAGCAGCGTAATGCCAGGGAACAATGAGCAGTTCTTC. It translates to CASSVMPGNNEQFF.

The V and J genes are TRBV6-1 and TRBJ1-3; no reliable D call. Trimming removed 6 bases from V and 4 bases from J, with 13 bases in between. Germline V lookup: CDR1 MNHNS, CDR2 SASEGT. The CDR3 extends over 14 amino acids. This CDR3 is CASSRYGVGNTIYF. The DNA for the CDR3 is TGTGCCAGCAGCCGGTACGGGGTCGGAAACACCATATATTTT.

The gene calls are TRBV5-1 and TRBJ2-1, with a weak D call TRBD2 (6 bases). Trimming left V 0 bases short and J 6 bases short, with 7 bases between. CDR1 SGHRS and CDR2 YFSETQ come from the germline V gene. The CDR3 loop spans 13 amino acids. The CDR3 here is CASSLVSGNEQFF. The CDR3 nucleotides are TGCGCCAGCAGCTTGGTTAGCGGCAATGAGCAGTTCTTC.

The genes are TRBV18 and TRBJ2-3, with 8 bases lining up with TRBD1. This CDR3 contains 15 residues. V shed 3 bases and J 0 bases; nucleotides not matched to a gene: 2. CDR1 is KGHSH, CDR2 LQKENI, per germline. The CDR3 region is CASSPRQGSTDTQYF. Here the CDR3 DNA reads TGTGCCAGCTCACCGCGACAGGGGAGCACAGATACGCAGTATTTT.

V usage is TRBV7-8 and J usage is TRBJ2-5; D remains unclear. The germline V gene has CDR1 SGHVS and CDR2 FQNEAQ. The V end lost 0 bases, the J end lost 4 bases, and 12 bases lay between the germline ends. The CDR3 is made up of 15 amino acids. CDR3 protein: CASSLAHSKRETQYF. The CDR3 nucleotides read TGTGCCAGCAGCTTAGCGCATAGCAAACGAGAGACCCAGTACTTC. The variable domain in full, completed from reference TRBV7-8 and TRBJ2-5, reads GAGVSQSPRYKVAKRGQDVALRCDPISGHVSLFWYQQALGQGPEFLTYFQNEAQLDKSGLPSDRFFAERPEGSVSTLKIQRTQQEDSAVYLCASSLAHSKRETQYFGPGTRLLVL.

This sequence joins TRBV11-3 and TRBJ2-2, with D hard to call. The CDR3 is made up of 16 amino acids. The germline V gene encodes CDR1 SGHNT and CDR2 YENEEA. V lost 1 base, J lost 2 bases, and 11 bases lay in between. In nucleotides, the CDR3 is TGTGCCAGCAGCTTAGGCGGAGTAGCTAACACCGGGGAGCTGTTTTTT. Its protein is CASSLGGVANTGELFF.

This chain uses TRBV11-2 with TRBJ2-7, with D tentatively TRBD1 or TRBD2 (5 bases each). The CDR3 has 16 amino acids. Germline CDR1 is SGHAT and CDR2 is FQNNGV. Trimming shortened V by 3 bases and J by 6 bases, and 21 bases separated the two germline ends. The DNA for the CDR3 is TGTGCCAGCAGCTTGGCCCAGTGGGGGTGGGCTGGCGAGCAGTACTTC. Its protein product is CASSLAQWGWAGEQYF.

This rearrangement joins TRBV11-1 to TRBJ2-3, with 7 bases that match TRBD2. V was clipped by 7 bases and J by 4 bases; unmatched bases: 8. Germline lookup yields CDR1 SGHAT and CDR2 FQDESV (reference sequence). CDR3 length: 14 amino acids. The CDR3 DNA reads TGTGCCAGCACCGGACTAGTGGGGGCAGATACGCAGTATTTT. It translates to CASTGLVGADTQYF.

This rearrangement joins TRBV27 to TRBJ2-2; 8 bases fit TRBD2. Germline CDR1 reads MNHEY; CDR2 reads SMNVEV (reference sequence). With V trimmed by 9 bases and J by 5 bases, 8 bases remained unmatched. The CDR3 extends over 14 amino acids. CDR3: CASMISSGTGELFF. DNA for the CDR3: TGTGCCAGTATGATTTCTAGCGGGACCGGGGAGCTGTTTTTT.